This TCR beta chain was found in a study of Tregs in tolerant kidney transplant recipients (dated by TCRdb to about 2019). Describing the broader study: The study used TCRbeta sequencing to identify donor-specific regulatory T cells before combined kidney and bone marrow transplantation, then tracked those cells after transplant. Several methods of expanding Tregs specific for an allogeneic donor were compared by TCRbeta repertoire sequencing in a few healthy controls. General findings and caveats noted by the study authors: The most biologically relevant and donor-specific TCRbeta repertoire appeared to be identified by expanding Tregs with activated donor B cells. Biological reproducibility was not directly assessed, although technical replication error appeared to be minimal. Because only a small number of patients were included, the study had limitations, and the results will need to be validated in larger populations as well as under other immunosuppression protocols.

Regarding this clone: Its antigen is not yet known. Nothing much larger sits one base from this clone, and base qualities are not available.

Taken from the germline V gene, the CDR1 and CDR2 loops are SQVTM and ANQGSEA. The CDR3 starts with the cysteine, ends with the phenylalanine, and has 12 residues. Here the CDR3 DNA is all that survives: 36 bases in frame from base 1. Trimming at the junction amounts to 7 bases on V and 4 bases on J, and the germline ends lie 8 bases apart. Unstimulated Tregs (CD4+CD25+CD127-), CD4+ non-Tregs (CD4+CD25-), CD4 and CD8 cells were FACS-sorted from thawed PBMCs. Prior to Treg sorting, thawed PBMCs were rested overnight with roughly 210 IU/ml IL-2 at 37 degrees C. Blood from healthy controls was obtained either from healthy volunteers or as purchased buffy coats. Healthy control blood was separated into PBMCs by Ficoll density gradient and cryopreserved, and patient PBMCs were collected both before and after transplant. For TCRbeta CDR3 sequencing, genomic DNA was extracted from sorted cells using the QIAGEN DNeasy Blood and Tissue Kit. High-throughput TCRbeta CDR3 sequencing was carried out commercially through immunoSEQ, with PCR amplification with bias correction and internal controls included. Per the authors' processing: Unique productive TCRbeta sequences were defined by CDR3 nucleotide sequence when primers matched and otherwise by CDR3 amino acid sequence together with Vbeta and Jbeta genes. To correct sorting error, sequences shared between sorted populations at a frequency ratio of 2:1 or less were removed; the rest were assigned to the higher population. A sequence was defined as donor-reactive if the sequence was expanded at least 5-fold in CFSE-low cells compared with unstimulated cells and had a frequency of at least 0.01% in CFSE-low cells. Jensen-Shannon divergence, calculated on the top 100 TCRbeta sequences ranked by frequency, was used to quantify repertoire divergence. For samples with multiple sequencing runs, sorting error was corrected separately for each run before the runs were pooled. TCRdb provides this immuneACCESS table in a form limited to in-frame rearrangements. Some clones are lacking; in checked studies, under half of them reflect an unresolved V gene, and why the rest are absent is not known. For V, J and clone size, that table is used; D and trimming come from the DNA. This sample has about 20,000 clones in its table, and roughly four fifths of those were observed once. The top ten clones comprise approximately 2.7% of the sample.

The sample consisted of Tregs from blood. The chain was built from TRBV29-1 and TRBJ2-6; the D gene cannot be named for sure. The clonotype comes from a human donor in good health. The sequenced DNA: TGCAGCGCCGACGTGGGGGCCAACGTCCTGACTTTC. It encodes CSADVGANVLTF.